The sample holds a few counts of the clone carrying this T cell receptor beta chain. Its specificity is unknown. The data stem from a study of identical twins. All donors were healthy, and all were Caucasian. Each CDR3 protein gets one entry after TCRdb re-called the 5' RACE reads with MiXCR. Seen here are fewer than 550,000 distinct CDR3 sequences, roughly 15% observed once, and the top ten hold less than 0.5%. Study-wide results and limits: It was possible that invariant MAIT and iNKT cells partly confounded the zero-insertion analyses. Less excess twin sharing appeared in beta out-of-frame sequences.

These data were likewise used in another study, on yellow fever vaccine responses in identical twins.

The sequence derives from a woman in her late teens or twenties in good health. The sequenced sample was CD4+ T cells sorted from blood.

The CDR3, as DNA: TGTGCCAGCTCACCCTCCGACAGGGTTGGAAATGAGCAGTTCTTC. This translates into CASSPSDRVGNEQFF. The V call is TRBV18, the J call TRBJ2-1; 7 positions match TRBD1. The CDR3 totals 15 residues. V dropped 3 bases and J dropped 7; count of bases not matched to a gene: 9. Looked up from germline, CDR1 is KGHSH and CDR2 is LQKENI.